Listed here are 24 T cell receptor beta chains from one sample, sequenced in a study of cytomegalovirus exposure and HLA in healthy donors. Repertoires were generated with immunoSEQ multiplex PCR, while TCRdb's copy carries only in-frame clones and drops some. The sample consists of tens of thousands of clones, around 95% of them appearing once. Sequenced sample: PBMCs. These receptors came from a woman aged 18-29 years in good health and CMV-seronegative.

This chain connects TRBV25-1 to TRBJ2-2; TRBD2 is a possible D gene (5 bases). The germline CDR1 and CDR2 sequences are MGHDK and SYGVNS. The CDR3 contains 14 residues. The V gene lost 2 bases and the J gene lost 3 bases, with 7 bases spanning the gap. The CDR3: CASSESGDTGELFF. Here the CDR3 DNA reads TGTGCCAGCAGTGAAAGCGGAGACACCGGGGAGCTGTTTTTT.

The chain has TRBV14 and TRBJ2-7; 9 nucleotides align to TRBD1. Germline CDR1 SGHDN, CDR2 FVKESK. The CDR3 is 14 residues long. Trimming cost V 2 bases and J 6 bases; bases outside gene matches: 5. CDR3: CASSQTGGLREQYF. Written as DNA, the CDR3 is TGTGCCAGCAGCCAAACAGGGGGCTTGCGCGAGCAGTACTTC. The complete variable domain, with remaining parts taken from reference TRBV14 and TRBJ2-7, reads EAGVTQFPSHSVIEKGQTVTLRCDPISGHDNLYWYRRVMGKEIKFLLHFVKESKQDESGMPNNRFLAERTGGTYSTLKVQPAELEDSGVYFCASSQTGGLREQYFGPGTRLTVT.

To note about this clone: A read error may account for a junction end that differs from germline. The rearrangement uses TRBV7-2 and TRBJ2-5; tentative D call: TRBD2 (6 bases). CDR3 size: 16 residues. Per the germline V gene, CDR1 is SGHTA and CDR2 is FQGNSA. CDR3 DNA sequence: TGTGCCAGCAGCATAGCCGGGACTTATAATCAAGAGACCCAGTACTTC. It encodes CASSIAGTYNQETQYF. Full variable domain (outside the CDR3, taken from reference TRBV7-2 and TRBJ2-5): GAGVSQSPSNKVTEKGKDVELRCDPISGHTALYWYRQSLGQGLEFLIYFQGNSAPDKSGLPSDRFSAERTGGSVSTLTIQRTQQEDSAVYLCASSIAGTYNQETQYFGPGTRLLVL.

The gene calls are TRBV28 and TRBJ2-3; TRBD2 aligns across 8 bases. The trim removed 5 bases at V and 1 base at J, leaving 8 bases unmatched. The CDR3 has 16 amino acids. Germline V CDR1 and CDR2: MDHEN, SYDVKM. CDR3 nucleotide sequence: TGTGCCAGCAGTCAACCCAGCGGGAGCCGCACAGATACGCAGTATTTT. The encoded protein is CASSQPSGSRTDTQYF.

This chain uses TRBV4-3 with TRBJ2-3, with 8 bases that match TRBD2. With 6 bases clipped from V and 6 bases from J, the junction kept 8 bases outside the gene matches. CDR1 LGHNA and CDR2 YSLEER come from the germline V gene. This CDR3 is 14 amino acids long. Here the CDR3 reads CASSVSGGTDTQYF. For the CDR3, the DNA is TGCGCCAGCAGTGTGAGCGGGGGTACGGATACGCAGTATTTT.

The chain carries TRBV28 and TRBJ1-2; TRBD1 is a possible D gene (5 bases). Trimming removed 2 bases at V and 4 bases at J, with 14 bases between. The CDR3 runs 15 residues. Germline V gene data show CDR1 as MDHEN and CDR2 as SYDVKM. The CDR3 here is CASSLNLRQSYGYTF. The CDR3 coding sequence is TGTGCCAGCAGTTTAAACTTGCGACAGTCCTATGGCTACACCTTC.

In nucleotides, the CDR3 is TGTGCCAGCAGCTTGGGTACAGCCAACATCGAGACCCAGTACTTC. This encodes CASSLGTANIETQYF. The chain has TRBV7-2 and TRBJ2-5; D remains unclear. The V end lost 3 bases, the J end lost 5 bases, and 16 bases lay between the germline ends. The V gene's germline CDR1 is SGHTA and CDR2 FQGNSA. There are 15 residues in the CDR3.

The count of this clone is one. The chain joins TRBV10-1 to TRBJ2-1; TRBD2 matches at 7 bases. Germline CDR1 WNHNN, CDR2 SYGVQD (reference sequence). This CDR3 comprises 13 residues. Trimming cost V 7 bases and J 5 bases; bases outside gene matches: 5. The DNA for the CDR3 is TGCGCCAGCACCAGCGGGAACAACAATGAGCAGTTCTTC. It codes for CASTSGNNNEQFF.

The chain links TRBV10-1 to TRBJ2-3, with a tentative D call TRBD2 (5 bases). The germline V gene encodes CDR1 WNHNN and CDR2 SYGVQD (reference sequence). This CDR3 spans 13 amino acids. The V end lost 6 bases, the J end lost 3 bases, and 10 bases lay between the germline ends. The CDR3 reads CASRDKRTDTQYF. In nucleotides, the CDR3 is TGCGCCAGCAGAGACAAGCGGACAGATACGCAGTATTTT.

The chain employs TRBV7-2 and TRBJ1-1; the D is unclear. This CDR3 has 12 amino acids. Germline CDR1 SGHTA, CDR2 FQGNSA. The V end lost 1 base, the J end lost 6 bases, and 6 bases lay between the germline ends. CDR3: CASSLVRPEAFF. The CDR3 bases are TGTGCCAGCAGCTTAGTCCGTCCTGAAGCTTTCTTT.

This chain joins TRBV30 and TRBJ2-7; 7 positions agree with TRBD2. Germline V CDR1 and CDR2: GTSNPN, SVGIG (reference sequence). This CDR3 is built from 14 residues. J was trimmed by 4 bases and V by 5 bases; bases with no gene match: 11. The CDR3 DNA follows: TGTGCCTGGCACACCGGGAGGCGCGGGTACGAGCAGTACTTC. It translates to CAWHTGRRGYEQYF. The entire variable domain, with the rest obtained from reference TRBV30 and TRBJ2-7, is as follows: SQTIHQWPATLVQPVGSPLSLECTVEGTSNPNLYWYRQAAGRGLQLLFYSVGIGQISSEVPQNLSASRPQDRQFILSSKKLLLSDSGFYLCAWHTGRRGYEQYFGPGTRLTVT.

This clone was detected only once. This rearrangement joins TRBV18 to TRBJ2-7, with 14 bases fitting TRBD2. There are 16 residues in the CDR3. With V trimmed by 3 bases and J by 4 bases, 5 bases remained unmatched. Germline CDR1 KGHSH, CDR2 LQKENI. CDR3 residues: CASSPEGTSGSYEQYF. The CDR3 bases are TGTGCCAGCTCACCCGAAGGGACTAGCGGGAGTTACGAGCAGTACTTC.

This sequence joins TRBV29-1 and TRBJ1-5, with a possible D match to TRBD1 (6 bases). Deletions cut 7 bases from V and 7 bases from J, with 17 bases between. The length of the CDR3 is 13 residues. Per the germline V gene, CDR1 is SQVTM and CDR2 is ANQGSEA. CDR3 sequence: CSASQGQEQPQHF. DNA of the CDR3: TGCAGCGCATCACAGGGTCAAGAACAGCCCCAGCATTTT.

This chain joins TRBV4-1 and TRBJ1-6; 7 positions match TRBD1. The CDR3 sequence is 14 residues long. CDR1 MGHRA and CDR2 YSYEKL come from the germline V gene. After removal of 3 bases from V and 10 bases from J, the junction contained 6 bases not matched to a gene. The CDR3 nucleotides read TGCGCCAGCAGCCACCGGGACAGCGAGTCACCCCTCCACTTT. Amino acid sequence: CASSHRDSESPLHF.

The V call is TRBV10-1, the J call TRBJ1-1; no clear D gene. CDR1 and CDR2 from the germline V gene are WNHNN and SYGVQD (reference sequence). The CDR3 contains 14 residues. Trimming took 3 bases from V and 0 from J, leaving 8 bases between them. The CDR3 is CASSENSMNTEAFF. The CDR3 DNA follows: TGCGCCAGCAGTGAAAACAGCATGAACACTGAAGCTTTCTTT.

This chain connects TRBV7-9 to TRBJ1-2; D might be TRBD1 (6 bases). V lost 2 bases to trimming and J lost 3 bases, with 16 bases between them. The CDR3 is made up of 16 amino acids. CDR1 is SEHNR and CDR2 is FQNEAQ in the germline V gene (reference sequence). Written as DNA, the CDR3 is TGTGCCAGCAGCTTAAGGGTTAGGGGGAAGTACTATGGCTACACCTTC. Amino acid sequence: CASSLRVRGKYYGYTF.

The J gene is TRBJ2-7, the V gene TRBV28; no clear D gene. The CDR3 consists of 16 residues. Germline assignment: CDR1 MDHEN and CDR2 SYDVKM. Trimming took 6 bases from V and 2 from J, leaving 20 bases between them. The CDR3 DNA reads TGTGCCAGCAGCTTCCCGGAGACCAAAATAACCTACGAGCAGTACTTC. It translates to CASSFPETKITYEQYF.

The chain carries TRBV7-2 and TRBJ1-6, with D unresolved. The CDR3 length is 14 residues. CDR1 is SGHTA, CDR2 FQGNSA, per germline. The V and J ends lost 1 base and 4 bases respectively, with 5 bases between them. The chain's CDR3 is CASSLGLYNSPLHF. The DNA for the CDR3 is TGTGCCAGCAGCTTAGGGCTTTATAATTCACCCCTCCACTTT. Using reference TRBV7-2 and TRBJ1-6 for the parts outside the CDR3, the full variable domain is GAGVSQSPSNKVTEKGKDVELRCDPISGHTALYWYRQSLGQGLEFLIYFQGNSAPDKSGLPSDRFSAERTGGSVSTLTIQRTQQEDSAVYLCASSLGLYNSPLHFGNGTRLTVT.

The CDR3: CASSLGQGDTEAFF. The CDR3 bases are TGTGCCAGCAGTTTAGGGCAGGGGGACACTGAAGCTTTCTTT. The chain uses TRBV27 and TRBJ1-1; 7 bases are a match to TRBD1. V lost 2 bases to trimming and J lost 3 bases; unmatched junction nucleotides: 3. Germline loops: CDR1 MNHEY, CDR2 SMNVEV (reference sequence). The CDR3 consists of 14 residues.

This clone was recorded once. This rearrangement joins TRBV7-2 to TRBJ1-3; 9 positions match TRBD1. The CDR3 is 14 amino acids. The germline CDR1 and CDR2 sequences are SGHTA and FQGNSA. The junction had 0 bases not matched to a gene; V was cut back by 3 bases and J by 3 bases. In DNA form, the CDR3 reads TGTGCCAGCAGCTTGGACAGGGGTGGAAACACCATATATTTT. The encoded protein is CASSLDRGGNTIYF.

CDR3 in amino acids: CASSLTTPGVETQYF. CDR3 nucleotides: TGCGCCAGCAGCTTAACAACCCCCGGGGTGGAGACCCAGTACTTC. The chain employs TRBV5-1 and TRBJ2-5; D may be TRBD2 (5 bases). Germline V gene data show CDR1 as SGHRS and CDR2 as YFSETQ. V was trimmed by 2 bases and J by 5 bases, leaving 16 bases between them. The CDR3 consists of 15 residues. Full variable domain (outside the CDR3, taken from reference TRBV5-1 and TRBJ2-5): KAGVTQTPRYLIKTRGQQVTLSCSPISGHRSVSWYQQTPGQGLQFLFEYFSETQRNKGNFPGRFSGRQFSNSRSEMNVSTLELGDSALYLCASSLTTPGVETQYFGPGTRLLVL.

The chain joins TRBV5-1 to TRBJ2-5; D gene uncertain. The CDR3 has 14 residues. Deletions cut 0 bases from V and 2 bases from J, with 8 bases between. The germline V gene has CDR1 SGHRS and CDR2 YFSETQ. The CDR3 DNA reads TGCGCCAGCAGCTTGGAGAGTTTACAAGAGACCCAGTACTTC. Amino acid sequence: CASSLESLQETQYF.

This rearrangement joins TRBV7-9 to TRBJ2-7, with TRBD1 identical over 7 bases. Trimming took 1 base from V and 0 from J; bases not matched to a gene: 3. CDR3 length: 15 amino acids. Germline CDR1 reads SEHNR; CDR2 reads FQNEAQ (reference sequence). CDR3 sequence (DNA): TGTGCCAGCAGCTTAGGACAGGGCTACTCCTACGAGCAGTACTTC. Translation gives CASSLGQGYSYEQYF.

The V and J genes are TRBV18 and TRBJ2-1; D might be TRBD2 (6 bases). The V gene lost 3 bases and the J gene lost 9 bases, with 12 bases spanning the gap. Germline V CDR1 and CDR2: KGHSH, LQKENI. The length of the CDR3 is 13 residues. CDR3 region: CASSPQTSSEQFF. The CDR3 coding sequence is TGTGCCAGCTCACCGCAGACTAGTTCTGAGCAGTTCTTC.